One sample yielded the 28 T cell receptor beta chains listed below, sequenced in a study of STAT5B mutations in CD4+ large granular lymphocyte leukemia. Clones were sequenced by immunoSEQ multiplex PCR, and TCRdb holds only the in-frame ones, with some missing. The sample contains tens of thousands of clones, around 75% of which appear only once. The sample comprised CD4+ T cells from blood buffy coats. The receptors come from a human donor in good health.

V is TRBV7-2 and J is TRBJ2-1; 8 positions match TRBD2. After removal of 4 bases from V and 5 bases from J, the junction contained 4 bases not matched to a gene. This CDR3 region has 14 residues. Germline V gives CDR1 SGHTA, CDR2 FQGNSA. Written as DNA, the CDR3 is TGTGCCAGCAGCTCCGGGGGGGGTGACAATGAGCAGTTCTTC. Translated, it gives CASSSGGGDNEQFF.

This clone was observed a few times. This rearrangement joins TRBV5-4 to TRBJ2-7; D gene uncertain. Germline V gene lookup returns CDR1 SGHNT and CDR2 YYREEE (reference sequence). The CDR3 consists of 15 residues. V gave up 1 base and J gave up 2 bases, with 13 bases separating them. The CDR3 is CASSLSRDVAYEQYF. The DNA of the CDR3 is TGTGCCAGCAGCTTGAGTCGAGACGTTGCCTACGAGCAGTACTTC. Together with reference TRBV5-4 and TRBJ2-7, the CDR3 gives the full variable domain: ETGVTQSPTHLIKTRGQQVTLRCSSQSGHNTVSWYQQALGQGPQFIFQYYREEENGRGNFPPRFSGLQFPNYSSELNVNALELDDSALYLCASSLSRDVAYEQYFGPGTRLTVT.

V is TRBV6-5 and J is TRBJ2-7; D is perhaps TRBD1 or TRBD2 (5 bases each). Germline CDR1 reads MNHEY; CDR2 reads SVGAGI. The CDR3 extends over 15 amino acids. Trimming took 4 bases from V and 4 from J, leaving 17 bases between them. The CDR3 DNA sequence: TGTGCCAGCAGTTCCCGGGACGGTTTAGTTTACGAGCAGTACTTC. Its protein product is CASSSRDGLVYEQYF.

This chain uses TRBV5-1 with TRBJ2-3, with 15 bases fitting TRBD2. CDR1 is SGHRS and CDR2 is YFSETQ in the germline V gene. The CDR3 spans 17 residues. The trim removed 3 bases at V and 5 bases at J, leaving 7 bases unmatched. The CDR3 region is CASSSGLAGGPRDTQYF. CDR3 nucleotide sequence: TGCGCCAGCAGCTCCGGACTAGCGGGAGGGCCCAGAGATACGCAGTATTTT.

The chain combines TRBV4-1 with TRBJ2-5; 9 bases are shared with TRBD1. The last part of the DNA fits TRBJ2-7 better; the J call may be wrong. CDR1 is MGHRA and CDR2 is YSYEKL in the germline V gene. The CDR3 consists of 14 residues. The CDR3 is CASSLGTGNYEQYF. As DNA, the CDR3 is TGCGCCAGCAGCCTAGGGACAGGGAACTACGAGCAGTACTTC.

This CDR3 reads CASSLFALGNEQFF. CDR3 DNA: TGCGCCAGCAGCTTGTTTGCCTTGGGGAATGAGCAGTTCTTC. This sequence joins TRBV5-1 and TRBJ2-1, with no clear D. The CDR3 extends over 14 amino acids. Germline assignment: CDR1 SGHRS and CDR2 YFSETQ. V was pared by 1 base and J by 7 bases, with 12 bases between.

V and J are TRBV28 and TRBJ1-1; D is unresolved. V was pared by 5 bases and J by 2 bases, with 9 bases between. The CDR3 spans 13 residues. CDR1 and CDR2 (germline): MDHEN, SYDVKM. The CDR3 sequence is CASSLTGNTEAFF. The CDR3 DNA sequence: TGTGCCAGCAGTCTGACGGGAAACACTGAAGCTTTCTTT.

The chain couples TRBV14 to TRBJ2-7; no clear D gene. V gave up 2 bases and J gave up 0 bases, with 2 bases separating them. Germline values: CDR1 SGHDN, CDR2 FVKESK. This CDR3 is 12 amino acids long. The CDR3: CASSQSSYEQYF. CDR3 bases: TGTGCCAGCAGCCAAAGCTCCTACGAGCAGTACTTC.

In its sample, this clone was seen once. CDR3 amino acids: CASSQDGLAGVGGAQYF. Written as DNA, the CDR3 is TGTGCCAGCAGCCAAGACGGTCTAGCGGGGGTCGGGGGGGCCCAGTACTTC. The chain combines TRBV4-2 with TRBJ2-5; 10 bases fit TRBD2. With 0 bases clipped from V and 9 bases from J, the junction kept 13 bases outside the gene matches. The CDR3 sequence is 17 residues long. From germline, CDR1 is LGHNA and CDR2 YNFKEQ.

This clone was observed a handful of times. The rearrangement links TRBV7-9 to TRBJ1-4; D unresolved. CDR3 size: 14 residues. V was cut by 1 base and J by 6 bases, with 9 bases left in between. Germline V CDR1 and CDR2: SEHNR, FQNEAQ (reference sequence). The chain's CDR3 is CASSLVGPDEKLFF. As DNA, the CDR3 is TGTGCCAGCAGCTTAGTGGGTCCGGATGAAAAACTGTTTTTT.

The chain couples TRBV6-1 to TRBJ2-1; D possibly corresponds to TRBD2 (5 bases). Trimming stripped 7 bases from V and 5 bases from J, with 18 bases between. The CDR3 runs 15 residues. CDR1 and CDR2 (germline): MNHNS, SASEGT. The CDR3 nucleotides are TGTGCCAGCAACAAGGGTCTATTGGGAGACAATGAGCAGTTCTTC. Protein product: CASNKGLLGDNEQFF.

J is TRBJ1-2 and V is TRBV11-3; 8 nucleotides align to TRBD1. This CDR3 is 15 amino acids long. CDR1 is SGHNT and CDR2 is YENEEA in the germline V gene. After removal of 4 bases from V and 4 bases from J, the junction contained 8 bases not matched to a gene. The CDR3 sequence: CASSSTGGFGYGYTF. The CDR3 coding sequence is TGTGCCAGCAGCTCAACAGGGGGATTCGGCTATGGCTACACCTTC.

The chain uses TRBV20-1 and TRBJ2-1; maybe TRBD2 (6 bases). The CDR3 consists of 10 residues. The germline V and J ends were trimmed by 6 bases and 10 bases, with 10 bases remaining between them. CDR1 DFQATT and CDR2 SNEGSKA come from the germline V gene (reference sequence). The CDR3 DNA reads TGCAGTGCCCTACGGGGGGAGCAGTTCTTC. It yields the protein CSALRGEQFF.

DNA for the CDR3: TGTGCCAGCAGCTTGCTGGGACTAGCCTACGAGCAGTACTTC. Amino acid sequence: CASSLLGLAYEQYF. The chain joins TRBV11-3 to TRBJ2-7; TRBD2 matches 8 bases. After removal of 3 bases from V and 2 bases from J, the junction contained 3 bases not matched to a gene. The CDR3 loop spans 14 amino acids. In germline, CDR1 is SGHNT, CDR2 YENEEA.

The chain employs TRBV5-1 and TRBJ2-3; D not certain. Trimming removed 0 bases at V and 5 bases at J, with 10 bases between. The V gene's germline CDR1 is SGHRS and CDR2 YFSETQ. This CDR3 has 14 residues. CDR3 sequence: CASSLEGQRDTQYF. The CDR3 nucleotides read TGCGCCAGCAGCTTGGAAGGGCAGAGAGATACGCAGTATTTT.

This chain uses TRBV28 with TRBJ2-7; TRBD1 agrees at 9 bases. V shed 7 bases, J shed 2 bases, and the junction held 9 bases outside the gene matches. Looked up from germline, CDR1 is MDHEN and CDR2 is SYDVKM. The CDR3 sequence is 15 residues long. The CDR3 sequence: CASNGRDREPYEQYF. CDR3 nucleotide sequence: TGTGCCAGCAACGGCCGGGACAGGGAGCCCTACGAGCAGTACTTC.

CDR3 coding DNA: TGTGCCAGCAGCCCGGCAGACTATGGCTACACCTTC. It codes for CASSPADYGYTF. J is TRBJ1-2 and V is TRBV2; D remains ambiguous. Between the trimmed V and J ends, which lost 6 bases and 3 bases, there was a span of 8 bases. Germline CDR1 SNHLY, CDR2 FYNNEI. The CDR3 covers 12 residues. Based on the CDR3 plus reference TRBV2 and TRBJ1-2, the full variable domain is EPEVTQTPSHQVTQMGQEVILRCVPISNHLYFYWYRQILGQKVEFLVSFYNNEISEKSEIFDDQFSVERPDGSNFTLKIRSTKLEDSAMYFCASSPADYGYTFGSGTRLTVV.

This chain connects TRBV27 to TRBJ2-2; the D gene is possibly TRBD2 (6 bases). CDR3 length equals 16 residues. The germline gives CDR1 MNHEY, CDR2 SMNVEV (reference sequence). The V gene lost 5 bases and the J gene lost 0 bases, with 13 bases spanning the gap. CDR3 amino acids: CASSHLAETNTGELFF. The CDR3 bases are TGTGCCAGCAGTCACTTAGCGGAGACGAACACCGGGGAGCTGTTTTTT.

The V gene is TRBV7-9, the J gene TRBJ2-1; 7 bases line up with TRBD2. This CDR3 is 13 amino acids long. Germline lookup yields CDR1 SEHNR and CDR2 FQNEAQ (reference sequence). The junction had 11 bases not matched to a gene; V was cut back by 5 bases and J by 13 bases. CDR3 protein: CASSALSGVEQFF. Here the CDR3 DNA reads TGTGCCAGCAGCGCCCTAAGCGGGGTGGAACAGTTCTTC.

V gene TRBV11-3 combines with J gene TRBJ2-1; tentative D call: TRBD2 (5 bases). Between the trimmed V and J ends, which lost 1 base and 8 bases, there was a span of 15 bases. Germline values: CDR1 SGHNT, CDR2 YENEEA. This CDR3 contains 15 residues. The CDR3 loop reads CASSLGRLAKDEQFF. DNA of the CDR3: TGTGCCAGCAGCTTAGGCCGGTTAGCGAAAGATGAGCAGTTCTTC. Full variable domain (missing parts from reference TRBV11-3 and TRBJ2-1): EAGVVQSPRYKIIEKKQPVAFWCNPISGHNTLYWYLQNLGQGPELLIRYENEEAVDDSQLPKDRFSAERLKGVDSTLKIQPAELGDSAVYLCASSLGRLAKDEQFFGPGTRLTVL.

The CDR3 sequence is CSVDGLGGYTF. CDR3 DNA: TGCAGCGTTGATGGGCTTGGAGGCTACACCTTC. The chain is built from TRBV29-1 and TRBJ1-2; no reliable D call. The CDR3 sequence is 11 residues long. Germline CDR1 SQVTM, CDR2 ANQGSEA. Trimming pared 3 bases from V and 8 bases from J, leaving 10 bases between.

This rearrangement joins TRBV27 to TRBJ2-2, with D perhaps TRBD2 (5 bases). V lost 3 bases and J 6 bases, leaving 11 bases between the germline ends. This CDR3 has 14 amino acids. Germline V CDR1 and CDR2: MNHEY, SMNVEV (reference sequence). The CDR3, as DNA: TGTGCCAGCAGTTTGTTTTCGAGGGCCGGGGAGCTGTTTTTT. This sequence encodes CASSLFSRAGELFF.

The rearrangement uses TRBV11-2 and TRBJ2-7; D is perhaps TRBD1 or TRBD2 (5 bases each). V lost 6 bases and J lost 4, with 13 bases in between. This CDR3 spans 13 amino acids. Germline CDR1 is SGHAT and CDR2 is FQNNGV. The CDR3 here is CASSFRDGYEQYF. The DNA of the CDR3 is TGTGCCAGCAGTTTCCGGGACGGATACGAGCAGTACTTC. Combining the CDR3 with reference TRBV11-2 and TRBJ2-7 gives the whole variable domain EAGVAQSPRYKIIEKRQSVAFWCNPISGHATLYWYQQILGQGPKLLIQFQNNGVVDDSQLPKDRFSAERLKGVDSTLKIQPAKLEDSAVYLCASSFRDGYEQYFGPGTRLTVT.

The CDR3 nucleotides are TGTGCCAGCAGCGGCCCTCTTGTTGCGGGAGGGGGGGAGACCCAGTACTTC. This translates into CASSGPLVAGGGETQYF. This chain connects TRBV9 to TRBJ2-5; 9 nucleotides align to TRBD2. CDR1 is SGDLS, CDR2 YYNGEE, per germline. The ends lost 3 bases at V and 5 bases at J; junction bases unmatched: 14. The CDR3 runs 17 residues.

The chain recombines TRBV6-1 with TRBJ2-2, with D perhaps matching TRBD1 (5 bases). V lost 2 bases and J 4 bases, leaving 11 bases between the germline ends. CDR1 MNHNS and CDR2 SASEGT come from the germline V gene. The CDR3 consists of 15 residues. This CDR3 is CASSESQTATGELFF. The CDR3 DNA reads TGTGCCAGCAGTGAATCTCAGACAGCCACCGGGGAGCTGTTTTTT.

The chain carries TRBV5-1 and TRBJ1-1, with 7 bases aligning to TRBD1. There are 13 residues in the CDR3. Trimming removed 1 base from V and 8 bases from J; junction bases left unmatched: 5. Germline CDR1 is SGHRS and CDR2 is YFSETQ. CDR3 residues: CASSLTGDVEAFF. The CDR3 region has the DNA TGCGCCAGCAGCTTGACAGGGGATGTAGAAGCTTTCTTT. Full variable domain (outside the CDR3, taken from reference TRBV5-1 and TRBJ1-1): KAGVTQTPRYLIKTRGQQVTLSCSPISGHRSVSWYQQTPGQGLQFLFEYFSETQRNKGNFPGRFSGRQFSNSRSEMNVSTLELGDSALYLCASSLTGDVEAFFGQGTRLTVV.

The gene calls are TRBV6-5 and TRBJ2-1; TRBD2 matches 7 bases. The CDR3 covers 15 residues. Germline V lookup: CDR1 MNHEY, CDR2 SVGAGI. V lost 6 bases and J lost 0; bases outside the gene matches: 5. CDR3 bases: TGTGCCAGCAGCCGGGGACTACTCTCCTACAATGAGCAGTTCTTC. This gives the protein CASSRGLLSYNEQFF.

For the CDR3, the DNA is TGTGCCAGCAGCTTACGCCTTACCCCAGATACGCAGTATTTT. Protein: CASSLRLTPDTQYF. The chain joins TRBV7-6 to TRBJ2-3, with D unclear. Trimming left V 2 bases short and J 4 bases short, with 10 bases between. The CDR3 totals 14 residues. Looked up from germline, CDR1 is SGHVS and CDR2 is FNYEAQ.